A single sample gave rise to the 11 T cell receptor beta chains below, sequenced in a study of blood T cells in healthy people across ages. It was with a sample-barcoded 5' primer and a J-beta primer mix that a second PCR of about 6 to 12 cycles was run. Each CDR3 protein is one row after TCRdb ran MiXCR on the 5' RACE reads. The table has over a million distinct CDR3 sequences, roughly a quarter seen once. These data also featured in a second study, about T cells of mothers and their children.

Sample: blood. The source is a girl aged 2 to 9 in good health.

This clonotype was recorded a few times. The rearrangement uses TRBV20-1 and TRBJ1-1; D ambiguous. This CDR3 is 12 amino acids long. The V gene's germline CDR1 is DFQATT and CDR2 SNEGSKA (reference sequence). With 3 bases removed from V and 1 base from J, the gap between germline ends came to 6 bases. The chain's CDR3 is CSARGWNTEAFF. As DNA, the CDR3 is TGCAGTGCTAGGGGGTGGAACACTGAAGCTTTCTTT.

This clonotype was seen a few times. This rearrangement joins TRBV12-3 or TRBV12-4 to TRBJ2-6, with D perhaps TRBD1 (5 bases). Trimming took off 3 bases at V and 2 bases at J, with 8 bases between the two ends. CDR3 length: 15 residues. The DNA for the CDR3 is TGTGCCAGCAGTTTCTCGACAGCTGGGGCCAACGTCCTGACTTTC. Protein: CASSFSTAGANVLTF.

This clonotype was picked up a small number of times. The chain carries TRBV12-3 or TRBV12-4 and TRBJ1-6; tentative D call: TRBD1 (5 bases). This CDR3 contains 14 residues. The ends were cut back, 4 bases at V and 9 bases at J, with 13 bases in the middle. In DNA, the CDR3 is TGTGCCAGCAGTTCAATGGCAGGGAGTTCACCCCTCCACTTT. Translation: CASSSMAGSSPLHF.

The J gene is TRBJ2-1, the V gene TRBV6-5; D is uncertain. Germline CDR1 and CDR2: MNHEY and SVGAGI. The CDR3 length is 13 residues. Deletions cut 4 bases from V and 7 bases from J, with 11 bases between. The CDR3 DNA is TGTGCCAGCAGTTCCACCCCTAGGAATGAGCAGTTCTTC. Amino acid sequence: CASSSTPRNEQFF.

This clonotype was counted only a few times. CDR3 amino acids: CATSSGLAGVQYF. The CDR3 coding sequence is TGTGCCACCAGCAGTGGACTAGCGGGGGTGCAGTACTTC. The chain couples TRBV15 to TRBJ2-7, with 13 bases lining up with TRBD2. CDR1 is LNHNV, CDR2 YYDKDF, per germline (reference sequence). V gave up 3 bases and J gave up 9 bases; unmatched junction bases: 2. This CDR3 contains 13 residues. The whole variable domain, filled in from reference TRBV15 and TRBJ2-7, reads DAMVIQNPRYQVTQFGKPVTLSCSQTLNHNVMYWYQQKSSQAPKLLFHYYDKDFNNEADTPDNFQSRRPNTSFCFLDIRSPGLGDTAMYLCATSSGLAGVQYFGPGTRLTVT.

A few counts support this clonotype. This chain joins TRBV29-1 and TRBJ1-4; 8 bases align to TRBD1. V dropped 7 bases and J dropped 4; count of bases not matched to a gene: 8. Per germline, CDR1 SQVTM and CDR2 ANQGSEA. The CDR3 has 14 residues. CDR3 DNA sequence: TGCAGCGGGCTGACAGGGGATGATAATGAAAAACTGTTTTTT. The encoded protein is CSGLTGDDNEKLFF.

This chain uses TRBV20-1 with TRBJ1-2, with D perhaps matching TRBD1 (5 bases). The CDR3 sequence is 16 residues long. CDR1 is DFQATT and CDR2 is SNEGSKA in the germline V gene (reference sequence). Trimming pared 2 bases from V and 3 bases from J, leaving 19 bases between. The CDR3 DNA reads TGCAGTGCTAGAAGGAAGAGGGACGAGTTTTACTATGGCTACACCTTC. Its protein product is CSARRKRDEFYYGYTF.

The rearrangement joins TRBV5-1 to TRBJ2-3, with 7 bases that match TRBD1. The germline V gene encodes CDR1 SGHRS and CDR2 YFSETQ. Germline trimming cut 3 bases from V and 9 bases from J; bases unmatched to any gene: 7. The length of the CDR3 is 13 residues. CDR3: CASSSRQGSTQYF. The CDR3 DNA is TGCGCCAGCAGCTCTAGACAGGGTTCGACGCAGTATTTT.

DNA of the CDR3: TGTGCCAGCAGCGGTAACCGGGACAGGGTTAGCGAGCAGTACTTC. As protein: CASSGNRDRVSEQYF. This sequence joins TRBV5-4 and TRBJ2-5; TRBD1 agrees at 9 bases. TRBJ2-7 explains the end of the DNA better; the J call may be wrong. There are 15 residues in the CDR3. CDR1 and CDR2 from the germline V gene are SGHNT and YYREEE (reference sequence).

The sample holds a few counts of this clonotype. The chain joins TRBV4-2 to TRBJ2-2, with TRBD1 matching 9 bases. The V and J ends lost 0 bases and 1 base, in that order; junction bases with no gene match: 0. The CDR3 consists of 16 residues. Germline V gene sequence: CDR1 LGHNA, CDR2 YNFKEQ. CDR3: CASSQEDRGNTGELFF. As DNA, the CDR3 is TGTGCCAGCAGCCAAGAGGACAGGGGGAACACCGGGGAGCTGTTTTTT.

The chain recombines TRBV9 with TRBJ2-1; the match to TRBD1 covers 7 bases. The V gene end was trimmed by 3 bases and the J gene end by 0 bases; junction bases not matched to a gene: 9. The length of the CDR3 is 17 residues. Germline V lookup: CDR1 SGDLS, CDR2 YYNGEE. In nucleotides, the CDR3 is TGTGCCAGCAGCGACGAACCAGGGGGAGACTCCTACAATGAGCAGTTCTTC. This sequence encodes CASSDEPGGDSYNEQFF.